This T cell receptor (beta chain) appears in the sequencing data of a study of T cells after yellow fever vaccination. General study points: The presence of abundant clonotypes contaminating from the bulk population was possible in FACS-sorted repertoires. A minor fraction of clonotypes spanned both CD4 and CD8 compartments. Reappearance after the booster was observed for most primary-vaccination clones (96% CD4, approximately 90% CD8).

This clonotype was observed a few times. What it binds is unknown. CDR1 is SGHAT, CDR2 FQNNGV, per germline. The CDR3 is 15 residues long. Trimming pared 7 bases from V and 5 bases from J, leaving 17 bases between. TCRdb itself ran the 5' RACE reads through MiXCR, one entry per CDR3 protein. The sample records 200,000 to 250,000 distinct CDR3 sequences, around 3.1% being singletons. The V call is TRBV11-2, the J call TRBJ2-2, with D perhaps matching TRBD1 or TRBD2 (7 bases each). The TCR comes from a man in his late teens or twenties who received the YFV17D yellow fever vaccine. This material consisted of CD4+ T cells sorted from PBMCs, taken 10 days after the yellow fever booster vaccination. CDR3 in DNA: TGTGCCAGCACGGGGAGGGGGCGATTAACCGGGGAGCTGTTTTTT. Translating gives CASTGRGRLTGELFF. The variable domain in full, completed from reference TRBV11-2 and TRBJ2-2, reads EAGVAQSPRYKIIEKRQSVAFWCNPISGHATLYWYQQILGQGPKLLIQFQNNGVVDDSQLPKDRFSAERLKGVDSTLKIQPAKLEDSAVYLCASTGRGRLTGELFFGEGSRLTVL.